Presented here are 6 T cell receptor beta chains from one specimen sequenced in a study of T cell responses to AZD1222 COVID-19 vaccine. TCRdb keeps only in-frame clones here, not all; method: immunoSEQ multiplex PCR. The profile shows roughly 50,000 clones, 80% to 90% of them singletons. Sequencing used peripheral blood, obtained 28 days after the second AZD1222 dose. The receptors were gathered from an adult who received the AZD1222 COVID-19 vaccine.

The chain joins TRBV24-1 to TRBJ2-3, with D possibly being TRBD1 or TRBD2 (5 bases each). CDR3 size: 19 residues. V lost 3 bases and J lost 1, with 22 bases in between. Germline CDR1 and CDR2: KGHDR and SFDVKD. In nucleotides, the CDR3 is TGTGCCACCAGTGATCCTCGAGGGGTGAGGGCTAAGGGCACAGATACGCAGTATTTT. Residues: CATSDPRGVRAKGTDTQYF.

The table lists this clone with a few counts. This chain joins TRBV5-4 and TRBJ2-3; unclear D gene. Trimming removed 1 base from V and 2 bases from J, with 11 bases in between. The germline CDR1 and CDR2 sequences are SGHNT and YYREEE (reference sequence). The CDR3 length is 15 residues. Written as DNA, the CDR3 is TGTGCCAGCAGCTTGAATAGAGCAGACACAGATACGCAGTATTTT. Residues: CASSLNRADTDTQYF. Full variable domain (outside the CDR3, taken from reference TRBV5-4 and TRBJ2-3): ETGVTQSPTHLIKTRGQQVTLRCSSQSGHNTVSWYQQALGQGPQFIFQYYREEENGRGNFPPRFSGLQFPNYSSELNVNALELDDSALYLCASSLNRADTDTQYFGPGTRLTVL.

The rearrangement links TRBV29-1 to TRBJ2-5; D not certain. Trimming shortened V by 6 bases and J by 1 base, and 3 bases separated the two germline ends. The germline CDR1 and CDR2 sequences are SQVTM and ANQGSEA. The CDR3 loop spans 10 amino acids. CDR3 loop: CSVIQETQYF. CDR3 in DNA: TGCAGCGTCATCCAAGAGACCCAGTACTTC.

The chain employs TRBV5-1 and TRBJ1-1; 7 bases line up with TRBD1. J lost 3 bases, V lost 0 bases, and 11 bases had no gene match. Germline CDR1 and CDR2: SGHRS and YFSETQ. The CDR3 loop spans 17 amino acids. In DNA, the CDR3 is TGCGCCAGCAGCTTGGATCCTCGGGACAGCTTTTACACTGAAGCTTTCTTT. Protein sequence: CASSLDPRDSFYTEAFF.

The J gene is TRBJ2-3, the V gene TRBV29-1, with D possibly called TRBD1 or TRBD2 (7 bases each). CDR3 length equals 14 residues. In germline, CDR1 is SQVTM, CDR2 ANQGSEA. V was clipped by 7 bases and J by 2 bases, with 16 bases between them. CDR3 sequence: CSAARGGTTDTQYF. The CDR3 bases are TGCAGCGCTGCCAGGGGGGGGACCACAGATACGCAGTATTTT.

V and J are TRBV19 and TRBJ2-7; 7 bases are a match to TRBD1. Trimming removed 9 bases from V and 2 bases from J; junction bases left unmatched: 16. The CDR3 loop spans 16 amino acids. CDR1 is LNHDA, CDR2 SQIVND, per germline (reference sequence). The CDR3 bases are TGTGCCAGGGAGACAGGGTTCCCTAATAAACCCTACGAGCAGTACTTC. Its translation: CARETGFPNKPYEQYF.